The 13 T cell receptor beta chains listed next were all sequenced from one sample in a study of blood T cell repertoires in COVID-19. Using immunoSEQ multiplex PCR, the repertoire was profiled, and TCRdb retains in-frame clones only, with some absent. This repertoire shows approximately 82,000 clones, roughly four fifths found once; its top ten account for around a third. The sample taken for sequencing was peripheral blood. Receptors originate from a woman aged 70-85 years with acute or convalescent COVID-19.

The chain couples TRBV19 to TRBJ2-1; 11 bases match TRBD2. J lost 0 bases, V lost 7 bases, and 8 bases had no gene match. Germline values: CDR1 LNHDA, CDR2 SQIVND (reference sequence). CDR3 length: 17 residues. The CDR3 DNA reads as TGTGCCAGTACTATGTGGCTAGCGGGAGGCTCCTACAATGAGCAGTTCTTC. It translates to CASTMWLAGGSYNEQFF.

The V gene is TRBV7-6, the J gene TRBJ2-5, with TRBD2 matching 13 bases. The germline CDR1 and CDR2 sequences are SGHVS and FNYEAQ. The length of the CDR3 is 15 residues. J was trimmed by 5 bases and V by 5 bases; bases with no gene match: 5. CDR3 protein: CASSPETSGRETQYF. DNA of the CDR3: TGTGCCAGCAGCCCCGAGACTAGCGGGAGGGAGACCCAGTACTTC.

Turning to this clone: One end of the junction is discordant with germline, which a read error may explain. V usage is TRBV29-1 and J usage is TRBJ1-4; D is undetermined. The CDR3 sequence is 17 residues long. Germline CDR1 is SQVTM and CDR2 is ANQGSEA. The CDR3 region has the DNA TGTGTTTTGTTCCGTTTACCAGAACAAAAGAAGAATGAAAAACTGTTTTTT. This sequence encodes CVLFRLPEQKKNEKLFF.

This clone has just a few counts. The J gene is TRBJ2-5, the V gene TRBV5-1; 7 bases agree with TRBD1. V was pared by 2 bases and J by 6 bases, with 10 bases of the junction left unmatched. In germline, CDR1 is SGHRS, CDR2 YFSETQ. CDR3 length: 15 amino acids. The CDR3 region has the DNA TGCGCCAGCAGCTTAACAGGGGACCATCCCCAGACCCAGTACTTC. This translates into CASSLTGDHPQTQYF.

The rearrangement joins TRBV5-1 to TRBJ1-1; D is unresolved. V was pared by 0 bases and J by 0 bases, with 3 bases between. CDR3 length: 13 residues. The germline V gene encodes CDR1 SGHRS and CDR2 YFSETQ. The CDR3 protein is CASSLGVNTEAFF. The CDR3, as DNA: TGCGCCAGCAGCTTGGGCGTGAACACTGAAGCTTTCTTT.

This chain joins TRBV12-3 or TRBV12-4 and TRBJ2-7; maybe TRBD2 (5 bases). The CDR3 is 13 residues long. The ends were cut back, 5 bases at V and 3 bases at J, with 11 bases in the middle. The CDR3 DNA reads TGTGCCAGCAGTCCGGACGGAGGCTACGAGCAGTACTTC. Amino acids: CASSPDGGYEQYF.

This clone was seen only once. The chain couples TRBV4-1 to TRBJ1-1; D might be TRBD1 (6 bases). V was pared by 8 bases and J by 6 bases, with 25 bases between. The CDR3 is 16 residues long. The germline V gene encodes CDR1 MGHRA and CDR2 YSYEKL. The CDR3 region has the DNA TGCGCCAGCCAGCTCTCTGGGGGGGGCCGCGGCGCTGAAGCTTTCTTT. It encodes CASQLSGGGRGAEAFF.

This clone was recorded a few times. This sequence joins TRBV25-1 and TRBJ2-7; D gene ambiguous. CDR1 is MGHDK and CDR2 is SYGVNS in the germline V gene. Trimming cost V 6 bases and J 2 bases, with 14 bases left between them. This CDR3 comprises 14 residues. CDR3 sequence (DNA): TGTGCCAGCAGCCCCCGGTTAGGAGCCTACGAGCAGTACTTC. Encoded protein: CASSPRLGAYEQYF.

V and J are TRBV6-5 and TRBJ1-1, with D uncertain. The CDR3 runs 16 residues. Germline V gene lookup returns CDR1 MNHEY and CDR2 SVGAGI. The ends were cut back, 2 bases at V and 1 base at J, with 14 bases in the middle. CDR3 loop: CASSYGRVEANTEAFF. The CDR3 bases are TGTGCCAGCAGTTACGGGAGGGTGGAGGCGAACACTGAAGCTTTCTTT.

This chain joins TRBV7-2 and TRBJ2-7, with D perhaps TRBD2 (6 bases). CDR1 is SGHTA and CDR2 is FQGNSA in the germline V gene. V was cut by 1 base and J by 3 bases, with 19 bases left in between. The CDR3 contains 17 residues. Written as DNA, the CDR3 is TGTGCCAGCAGCTTAGGAGGAGGGCCACTGGGGGACTACGAGCAGTACTTC. It specifies CASSLGGGPLGDYEQYF.

This chain joins TRBV19 and TRBJ2-2, with 7 bases identical to TRBD2. The CDR3 runs 14 residues. Germline assignment: CDR1 LNHDA and CDR2 SQIVND (reference sequence). Germline trimming cut 8 bases from V and 5 bases from J; bases unmatched to any gene: 8. CDR3 residues: CASGLGVDTGELFF. CDR3 coding DNA: TGTGCCAGTGGACTAGGGGTAGATACCGGGGAGCTGTTTTTT.

This clone was seen only a few times. The chain employs TRBV6-5 and TRBJ1-2; perhaps TRBD1 as D (6 bases). Germline CDR1 reads MNHEY; CDR2 reads SVGAGI. This CDR3 spans 15 amino acids. Trimming cost V 6 bases and J 8 bases, with 22 bases left between them. The CDR3 sequence is CASRTGGQGNEGYTF. CDR3 sequence (DNA): TGTGCCAGCAGAACGGGGGGGCAGGGTAATGAAGGCTACACCTTC.

The genes are TRBV7-9 and TRBJ2-7; TRBD2 aligns across 8 bases. CDR1 is SEHNR and CDR2 is FQNEAQ in the germline V gene (reference sequence). The CDR3 is 19 amino acids. V lost 1 base, J lost 0 bases, and 14 bases stayed unmatched. The CDR3 loop reads CASSLVPIGRALGSYEQYF. DNA for the CDR3: TGTGCCAGCAGCTTAGTCCCTATCGGGAGGGCCCTCGGCTCCTACGAGCAGTACTTC.